These 2 T cell receptor beta chains came from one sample sequenced in a study of neurological immune-mediated disorders. Each CDR3 protein is one row after TCRdb ran MiXCR on the 5' RACE reads. The data hold 19,000 or so distinct CDR3 sequences, with about 15% observed a single time. The sequencing input was CD4+ T cells from blood. These receptor sequences come from a woman aged 55 to 70 with HTLV-1-associated myelopathy (HAM/TSP).

This clonotype was observed at least ten times. The chain recombines TRBV27 with TRBJ1-2; no clear D gene. V lost 3 bases, J lost 8 bases, and 10 bases lay in between. This CDR3 is built from 12 residues. Per the germline V gene, CDR1 is MNHEY and CDR2 is SMNVEV (reference sequence). This CDR3 reads CASSFEGGGYTF. CDR3 DNA sequence: TGTGCCAGCAGTTTTGAGGGAGGAGGCTACACCTTC.

The chain is built from TRBV21-1 and TRBJ1-1; no check of the table's D call, TRBD1, against the DNA was made. TRBV21-1 is an annotated pseudogene. The CDR3 length is 15 residues. This CDR3 reads CASSLLTGLNTEAFF. In nucleotides, the CDR3 is TGTGCCAGCAGCCTCTTGACAGGCCTGAACACTGAAGCTTTCTTT.